This TCR beta chain was captured by sequencing in a study of T-cell reconstitution after alpha-beta-depleted transplantation in children. The CDR3 runs 15 residues. V was trimmed by 1 base and J by 3 bases, leaving 13 bases between them. CDR1 and CDR2 (germline): LGHNA, YSLEER. Unique molecular identifiers were used to barcode this TCRbeta library. TCRdb recomputed calls from the PCR reads with MiXCR, one row per CDR3 protein. This table holds about 600,000 distinct CDR3 sequences, about 23% found once. This chain links TRBV4-3 with TRBJ2-7; no definite D call. The starting material was PBMCs, mostly from graft donor cells, obtained 360 days after TCRalphabeta/CD19-depleted stem cell transplant. This sequence originates from a boy under three years old who had a stem cell transplant for acute myeloid leukemia, so the T cells may come from the graft donor. CDR3 coding DNA: TGCGCCAGCAGCCAAGTCTCCGATCCCATCTACGAGCAGTACTTC. This gives the protein CASSQVSDPIYEQYF.